The source of this T cell receptor beta chain is a study of sequential checkpoint blockade in melanoma. Study-level background: Each arm's sequence ended with maintenance nivolumab.

Method: immunoSEQ multiplex PCR; TCRdb's copy keeps in-frame clones and lacks some. The sample lists around 13,000 clones, 55% to 75% occurring once. Trimming cost V 5 bases and J 7 bases, with 14 bases left between them. Germline V gene data show CDR1 as SEHNR and CDR2 as FQNEAQ (reference sequence). This CDR3 has 14 amino acids. Described treatment: randomized to nivolumab then ipilimumab (arm A) or the reverse (arm B). PBMC sorting kept live CD3+CD8+ cells without CD19 or CD56. This sequence was found in a human donor with melanoma. The chain links TRBV7-9 to TRBJ1-4, with D perhaps matching TRBD1 (5 bases). The material sequenced was CD8+ T cells sorted from blood (inferred from file names), taken from a patient given nivolumab and ipilimumab in sequence. The CDR3 reads CASSPEAQGEKLFF. CDR3 bases: TGTGCCAGCAGCCCCGAGGCGCAGGGTGAAAAACTGTTTTTT.